This T cell receptor (beta chain) emerged from a study of shared clonotypes between healthy human individuals. Only in-frame clones appear in the TCRdb table, and some are missing; sequencing was by immunoSEQ multiplex PCR. The top ten clones hold 0.1% to 0.15% of a sample with millions of clones, around 95% of them seen once. What was sequenced was naive CD4+ T cells sorted from blood. This sample's subset: CD45RA+ positively selected. This clonotype originated in a man aged 18 to 30 in good health.

The CDR3 protein is CASSQSGRRGQPQHF. CDR3 DNA sequence: TGCGCCAGCAGTCAATCTGGCAGAAGAGGTCAGCCCCAGCATTTT. The genes are TRBV23-1 and TRBJ1-5; unclear D gene. TRBV23-1 is annotated as an ORF whose role is uncertain. V was trimmed by 0 bases and J by 6 bases, leaving 12 bases between them. The CDR3 spans 15 residues.